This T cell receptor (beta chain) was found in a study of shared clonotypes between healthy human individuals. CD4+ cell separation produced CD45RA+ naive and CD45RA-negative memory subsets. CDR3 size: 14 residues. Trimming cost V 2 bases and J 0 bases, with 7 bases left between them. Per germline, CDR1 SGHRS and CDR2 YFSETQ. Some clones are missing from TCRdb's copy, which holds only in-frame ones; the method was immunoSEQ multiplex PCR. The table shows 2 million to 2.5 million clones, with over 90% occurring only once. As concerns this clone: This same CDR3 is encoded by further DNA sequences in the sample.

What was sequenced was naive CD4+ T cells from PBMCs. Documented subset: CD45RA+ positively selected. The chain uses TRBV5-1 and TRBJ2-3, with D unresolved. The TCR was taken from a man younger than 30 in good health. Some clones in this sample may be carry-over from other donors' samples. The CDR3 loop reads CASSLLPSTDTQYF. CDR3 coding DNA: TGCGCCAGCAGCTTACTACCCAGCACAGATACGCAGTATTTT.